The entry below describes one T cell receptor (beta chain). Its antigen is unidentified. This sample is part of a study of T cell responses to AZD1222 COVID-19 vaccine. The CDR3 sequence is 16 residues long. Whole-study results and caveats: Spike was spanned by vaccine-associated CD4 TCRs, with dominance at 160-218 and 743-854. White British donors predominated, females outnumbered males, and clonal diversity was possibly underestimated.

The method was immunoSEQ multiplex PCR; TCRdb's version includes in-frame clones alone and lacks a portion of them. The table shows about 130,000 clones, with roughly 90% occurring only once. The specimen was peripheral blood, collected on day 0 of AZD1222 vaccination. The sequence came from an adult in good health. The rearrangement links TRBV21-1 to TRBJ2-5; TRBD1 is the table's D call and was not checked against the DNA. TRBV21-1 is an annotated pseudogene. The CDR3 spells CASRCDPTMARETQYF. The CDR3 DNA reads TGTGCCAGCAGGTGCGACCCGACAATGGCTCGGGAGACCCAGTACTTC.